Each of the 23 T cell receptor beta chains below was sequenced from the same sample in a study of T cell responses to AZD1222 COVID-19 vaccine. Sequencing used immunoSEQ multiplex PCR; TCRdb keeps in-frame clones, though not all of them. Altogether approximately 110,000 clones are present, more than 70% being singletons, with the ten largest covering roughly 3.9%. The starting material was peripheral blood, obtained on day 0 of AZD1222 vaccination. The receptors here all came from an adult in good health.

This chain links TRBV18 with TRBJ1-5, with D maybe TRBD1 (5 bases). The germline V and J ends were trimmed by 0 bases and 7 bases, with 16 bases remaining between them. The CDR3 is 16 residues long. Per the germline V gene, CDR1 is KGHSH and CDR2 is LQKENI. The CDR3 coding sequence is TGTGCCAGCTCACCACCGGGAGTGCAGGGTGCCCAGCCCCAGCATTTT. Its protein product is CASSPPGVQGAQPQHF.

The CDR3: CASSALGIYEQYF. CDR3 sequence (DNA): TGTGCCAGCAGTGCTTTAGGGATCTACGAGCAGTACTTC. The gene calls are TRBV2 and TRBJ2-7; no firm D call. The V gene's germline CDR1 is SNHLY and CDR2 FYNNEI. V lost 4 bases and J lost 3, with 10 bases in between. The CDR3 spans 13 residues.

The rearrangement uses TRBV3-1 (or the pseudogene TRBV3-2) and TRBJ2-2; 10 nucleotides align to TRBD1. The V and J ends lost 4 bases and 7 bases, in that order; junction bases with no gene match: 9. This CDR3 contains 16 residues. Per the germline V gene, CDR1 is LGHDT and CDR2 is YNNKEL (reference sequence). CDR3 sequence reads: CASSPRDRGASGELFF. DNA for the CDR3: TGTGCCAGCAGCCCCCGGGACAGGGGTGCCAGCGGGGAGCTGTTTTTT.

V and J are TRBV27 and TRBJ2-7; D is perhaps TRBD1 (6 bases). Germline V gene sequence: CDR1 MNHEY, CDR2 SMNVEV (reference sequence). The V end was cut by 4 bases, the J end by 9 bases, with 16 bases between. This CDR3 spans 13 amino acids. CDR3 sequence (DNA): TGTGCCAGCAGTTCTCCGGGACAAACTGCGCAGTACTTC. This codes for CASSSPGQTAQYF.

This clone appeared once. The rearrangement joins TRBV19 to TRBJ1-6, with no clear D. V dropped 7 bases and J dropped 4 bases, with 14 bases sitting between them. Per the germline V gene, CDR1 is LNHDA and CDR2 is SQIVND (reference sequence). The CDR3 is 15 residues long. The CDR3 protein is CASTSPAGYNSPLHF. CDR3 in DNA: TGTGCCAGTACTTCTCCGGCGGGATATAATTCACCCCTCCACTTT.

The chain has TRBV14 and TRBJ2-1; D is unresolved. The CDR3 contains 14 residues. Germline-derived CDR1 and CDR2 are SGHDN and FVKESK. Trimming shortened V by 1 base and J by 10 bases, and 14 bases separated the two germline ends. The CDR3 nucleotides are TGTGCCAGCAGCCAAGTTGCTCGTACCGGGGAGCAGTTCTTC. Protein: CASSQVARTGEQFF. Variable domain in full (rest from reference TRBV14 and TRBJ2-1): EAGVTQFPSHSVIEKGQTVTLRCDPISGHDNLYWYRRVMGKEIKFLLHFVKESKQDESGMPNNRFLAERTGGTYSTLKVQPAELEDSGVYFCASSQVARTGEQFFGPGTRLTVL.

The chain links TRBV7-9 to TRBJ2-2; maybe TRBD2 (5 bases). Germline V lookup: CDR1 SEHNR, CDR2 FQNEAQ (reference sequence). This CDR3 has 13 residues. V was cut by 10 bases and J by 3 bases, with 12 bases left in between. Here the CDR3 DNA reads TGTGCCACCCGACGGCGGGACACCGGGGAGCTGTTTTTT. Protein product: CATRRRDTGELFF.

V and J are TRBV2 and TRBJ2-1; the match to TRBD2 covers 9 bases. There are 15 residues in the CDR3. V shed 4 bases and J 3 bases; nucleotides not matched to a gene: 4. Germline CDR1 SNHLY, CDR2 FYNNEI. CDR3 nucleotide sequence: TGTGCCAGCAGTGCCTCTAGCGGGATCTACAATGAGCAGTTCTTC. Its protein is CASSASSGIYNEQFF.

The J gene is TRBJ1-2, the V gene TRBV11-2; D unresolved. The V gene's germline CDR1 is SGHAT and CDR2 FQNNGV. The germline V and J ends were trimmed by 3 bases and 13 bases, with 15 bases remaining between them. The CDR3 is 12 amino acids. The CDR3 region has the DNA TGTGCCAGCAGCTTGGTGACAATAAAGCTCACCTTC. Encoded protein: CASSLVTIKLTF.

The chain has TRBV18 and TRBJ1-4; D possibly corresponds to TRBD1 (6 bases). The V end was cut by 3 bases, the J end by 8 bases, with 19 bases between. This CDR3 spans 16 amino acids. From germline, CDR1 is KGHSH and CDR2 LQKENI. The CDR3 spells CASSPGGPPDWEKLFF. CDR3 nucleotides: TGTGCCAGCTCACCGGGGGGGCCCCCGGATTGGGAAAAACTGTTTTTT.

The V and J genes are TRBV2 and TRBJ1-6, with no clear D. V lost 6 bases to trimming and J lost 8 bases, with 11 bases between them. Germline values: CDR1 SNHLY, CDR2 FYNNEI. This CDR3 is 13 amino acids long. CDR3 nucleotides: TGTGCCAGCAGCGGGGAGGTGGATTCACCCCTCCACTTT. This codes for CASSGEVDSPLHF.

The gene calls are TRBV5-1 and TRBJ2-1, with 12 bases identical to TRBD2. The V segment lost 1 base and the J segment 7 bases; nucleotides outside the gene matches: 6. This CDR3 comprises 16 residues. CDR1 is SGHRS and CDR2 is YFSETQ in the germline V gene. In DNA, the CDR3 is TGCGCCAGCAGCTTGCTAGCGGGGGGGCCTTCGAATGAGCAGTTCTTC. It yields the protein CASSLLAGGPSNEQFF.

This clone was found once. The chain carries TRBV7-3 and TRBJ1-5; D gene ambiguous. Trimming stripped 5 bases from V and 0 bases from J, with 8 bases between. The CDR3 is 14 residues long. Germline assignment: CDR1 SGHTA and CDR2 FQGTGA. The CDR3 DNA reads TGTGCCAGCAGCCGAGCATATAGCAATCAGCCCCAGCATTTT. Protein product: CASSRAYSNQPQHF.

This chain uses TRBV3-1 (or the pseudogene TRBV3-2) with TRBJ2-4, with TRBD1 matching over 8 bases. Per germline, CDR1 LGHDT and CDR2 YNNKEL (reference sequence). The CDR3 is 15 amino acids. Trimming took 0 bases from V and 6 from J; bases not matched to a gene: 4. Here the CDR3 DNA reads TGTGCCAGCAGCCAAGATATAACAGGGGGAAACATTCAGTACTTC. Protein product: CASSQDITGGNIQYF.

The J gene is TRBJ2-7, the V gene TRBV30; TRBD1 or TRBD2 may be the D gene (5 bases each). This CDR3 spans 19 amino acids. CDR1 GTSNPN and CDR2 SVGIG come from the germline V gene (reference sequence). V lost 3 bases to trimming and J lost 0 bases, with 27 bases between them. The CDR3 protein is CAWRPSDPRWGPLSYEQYF. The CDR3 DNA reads TGTGCCTGGAGGCCCTCCGACCCCCGATGGGGACCTCTCTCCTACGAGCAGTACTTC.

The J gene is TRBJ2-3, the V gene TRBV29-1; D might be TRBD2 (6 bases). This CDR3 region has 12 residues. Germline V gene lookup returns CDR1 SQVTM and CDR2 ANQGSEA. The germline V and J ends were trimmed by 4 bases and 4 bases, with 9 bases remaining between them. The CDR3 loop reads CSVVREADTQYF. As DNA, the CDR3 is TGCAGCGTTGTGAGGGAGGCAGATACGCAGTATTTT.

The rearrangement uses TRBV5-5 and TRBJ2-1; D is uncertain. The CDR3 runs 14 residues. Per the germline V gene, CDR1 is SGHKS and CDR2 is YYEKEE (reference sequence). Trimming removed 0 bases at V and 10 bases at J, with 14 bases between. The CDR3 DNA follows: TGTGCCAGCAGCTTGGATCAAGGGCTCCGGGAGCAGTTCTTC. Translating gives CASSLDQGLREQFF. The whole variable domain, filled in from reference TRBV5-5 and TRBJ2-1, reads DAGVTQSPTHLIKTRGQQVTLRCSPISGHKSVSWYQQVLGQGPQFIFQYYEKEERGRGNFPDRFSARQFPNYSSELNVNALLLGDSALYLCASSLDQGLREQFFGPGTRLTVL.

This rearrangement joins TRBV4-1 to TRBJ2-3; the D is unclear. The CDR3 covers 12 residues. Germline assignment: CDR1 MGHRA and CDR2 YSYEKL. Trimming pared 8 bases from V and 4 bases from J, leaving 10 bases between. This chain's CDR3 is CASRSGADTQYF. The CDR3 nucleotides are TGCGCCAGCCGTAGTGGGGCAGATACGCAGTATTTT.

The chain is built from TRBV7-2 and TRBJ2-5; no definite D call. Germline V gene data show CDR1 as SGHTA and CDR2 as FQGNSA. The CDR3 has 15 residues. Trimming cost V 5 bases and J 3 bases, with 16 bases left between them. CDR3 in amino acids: CASSDTKSKKETQYF. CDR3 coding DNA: TGTGCCAGCAGCGACACGAAGAGCAAAAAAGAGACCCAGTACTTC. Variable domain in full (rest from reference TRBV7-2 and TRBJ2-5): GAGVSQSPSNKVTEKGKDVELRCDPISGHTALYWYRQSLGQGLEFLIYFQGNSAPDKSGLPSDRFSAERTGGSVSTLTIQRTQQEDSAVYLCASSDTKSKKETQYFGPGTRLLVL.

The CDR3 loop is CASTPGQLSFGPQHF. CDR3 nucleotide sequence: TGTGCCAGCACCCCGGGACAGCTAAGTTTTGGGCCCCAGCATTTT. This rearrangement joins TRBV2 to TRBJ1-5, with TRBD1 matching 7 bases. CDR1 is SNHLY and CDR2 is FYNNEI in the germline V gene. This CDR3 has 15 residues. Germline trimming cut 7 bases from V and 9 bases from J; bases unmatched to any gene: 15.

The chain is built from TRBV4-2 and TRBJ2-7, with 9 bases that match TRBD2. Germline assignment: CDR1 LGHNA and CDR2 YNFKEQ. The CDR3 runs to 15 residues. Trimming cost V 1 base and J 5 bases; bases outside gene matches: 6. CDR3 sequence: CASSQGRGGGHEQYF. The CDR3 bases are TGTGCCAGCAGCCAAGGGCGGGGGGGCGGCCACGAGCAGTACTTC.

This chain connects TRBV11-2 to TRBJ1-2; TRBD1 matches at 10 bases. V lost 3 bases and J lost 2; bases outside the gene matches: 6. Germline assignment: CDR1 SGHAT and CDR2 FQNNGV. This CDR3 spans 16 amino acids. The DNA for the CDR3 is TGTGCCAGCAGCTTTTTGGGGACAGGGGCCAACTATGGCTACACCTTC. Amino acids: CASSFLGTGANYGYTF.

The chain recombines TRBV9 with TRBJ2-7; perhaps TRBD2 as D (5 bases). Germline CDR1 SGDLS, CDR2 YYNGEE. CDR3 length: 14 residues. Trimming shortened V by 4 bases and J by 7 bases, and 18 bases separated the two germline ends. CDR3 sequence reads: CASSRSGPEDEQYF. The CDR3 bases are TGTGCCAGCAGCAGGTCCGGGCCGGAGGATGAGCAGTACTTC.